The 30 T cell receptor beta chains below come from one sample, sequenced in a study. Each CDR3 protein gets one entry after TCRdb re-called the 5' RACE reads with MiXCR. This sample has some 45,000 distinct CDR3 sequences; around 28% occur once, and the top ten carry 2.1%. The specimen was naive CD4+ T cells sorted from blood. This sample's subset: naive CD4+ T cells, CD4+CD45RA+CD25-. Receptors originate from a female donor with breast cancer.

This clonotype appeared a few times. The chain joins TRBV15 to TRBJ1-2; the D is unclear. Trimming pared 0 bases from V and 6 bases from J, leaving 8 bases between. CDR3 size: 13 residues. CDR1 is LNHNV and CDR2 is YYDKDF in the germline V gene (reference sequence). The DNA for the CDR3 is TGTGCCACCAGCAGAGATTACACCGATGGCTACACCTTC. Protein sequence: CATSRDYTDGYTF. Using reference TRBV15 and TRBJ1-2 for the parts outside the CDR3, the full variable domain is DAMVIQNPRYQVTQFGKPVTLSCSQTLNHNVMYWYQQKSSQAPKLLFHYYDKDFNNEADTPDNFQSRRPNTSFCFLDIRSPGLGDTAMYLCATSRDYTDGYTFGSGTRLTVV.

This clonotype has just a few counts. The CDR3 sequence is CASSLAVNNYEQYF. The CDR3 bases are TGCGCCAGCAGCTTGGCCGTCAACAACTACGAGCAGTACTTC. The chain carries TRBV5-1 and TRBJ2-7; D gene ambiguous. This CDR3 is built from 14 residues. The germline V gene has CDR1 SGHRS and CDR2 YFSETQ. Trimming stripped 0 bases from V and 3 bases from J, with 10 bases between.

This clonotype was seen at least ten times. The chain couples TRBV20-1 to TRBJ2-7; 10 bases match TRBD2. Germline lookup yields CDR1 DFQATT and CDR2 SNEGSKA (reference sequence). V shed 3 bases and J 6 bases; nucleotides not matched to a gene: 5. The CDR3 covers 13 residues. The chain's CDR3 is CSARGTSDSEQYF. The CDR3 coding sequence is TGCAGTGCTAGGGGGACTAGCGACTCCGAGCAGTACTTC.

V is TRBV4-2 and J is TRBJ2-7; TRBD1 aligns across 7 bases. Germline assignment: CDR1 LGHNA and CDR2 YNFKEQ. The V and J ends lost 4 bases and 2 bases, in that order; junction bases with no gene match: 14. The CDR3 has 17 residues. The CDR3 is CASSPQAGLDRTYEQYF. The DNA for the CDR3 is TGTGCCAGCAGCCCCCAAGCTGGTCTGGACAGGACCTACGAGCAGTACTTC.

As for this clonotype: A read error may produce the germline difference seen at one junction end. This chain uses TRBV20-1 with TRBJ1-4; 7 positions match TRBD1. The CDR3 totals 12 residues. The germline gives CDR1 DFQATT, CDR2 SNEGSKA (reference sequence). DNA of the CDR3: TGCAGTGCCAGAGGACAGGCTGAAAAACTGTTTTTT. Translation gives CSARGQAEKLFF.

At least ten counts were recorded for this clonotype. V is TRBV7-2 and J is TRBJ1-6; TRBD1 might be the D (6 bases). V was trimmed by 4 bases and J by 8 bases, leaving 12 bases between them. The CDR3 sequence is 14 residues long. Germline V lookup: CDR1 SGHTA, CDR2 FQGNSA. CDR3 DNA: TGTGCCAGCAGCTGGGCAGGGGACGATTCACCCCTCCACTTT. Its translation is CASSWAGDDSPLHF.

This clonotype was recorded at least ten times. This chain uses TRBV29-1 with TRBJ2-2, with D perhaps TRBD1 (7 bases). CDR1 is SQVTM and CDR2 is ANQGSEA in the germline V gene. The ends were cut back, 4 bases at V and 5 bases at J, with 14 bases in the middle. This CDR3 has 14 amino acids. The CDR3 nucleotides read TGCAGCGTTGTGGAGGGGGCGCGGACCGGGGAGCTGTTTTTT. Amino acids: CSVVEGARTGELFF.

This clonotype was recorded a few times. The chain joins TRBV18 to TRBJ2-5; 8 bases are shared with TRBD1. CDR3 size: 13 residues. Trimming took 3 bases from V and 4 from J; bases not matched to a gene: 1. Germline CDR1 reads KGHSH; CDR2 reads LQKENI. CDR3 region: CASSPGQAETQYF. The CDR3 DNA reads TGTGCCAGCTCACCGGGACAGGCAGAGACCCAGTACTTC.

J is TRBJ2-4 and V is TRBV5-1, with D maybe TRBD2 (6 bases). The V and J ends lost 0 bases and 7 bases respectively, with 11 bases between them. The CDR3 spans 14 residues. CDR1 is SGHRS and CDR2 is YFSETQ in the germline V gene. Here the CDR3 DNA reads TGCGCCAGCAGCTTGGGCGGGGAACGGAACATTCAGTACTTC. This codes for CASSLGGERNIQYF.

This chain links TRBV28 with TRBJ2-4, with a tentative D call TRBD2 (8 bases). Trimming removed 3 bases from V and 4 bases from J, with 19 bases in between. The CDR3 has 17 amino acids. Germline CDR1 is MDHEN and CDR2 is SYDVKM. CDR3 coding DNA: TGTGCCAGCAGTTTGGCCGGGAGGGGGCTAACGAAAAACATTCAGTACTTC. Protein sequence: CASSLAGRGLTKNIQYF.

The chain's CDR3 is CASSDQGAGSYNEQFF. The CDR3 bases are TGCGCCAGCAGCGACCAGGGTGCGGGCTCCTACAATGAGCAGTTCTTC. The rearrangement joins TRBV5-1 to TRBJ2-1; D possibly uses TRBD1 or TRBD2 (5 bases each). With 4 bases removed from V and 0 bases from J, the gap between germline ends came to 14 bases. This CDR3 comprises 16 residues. The germline gives CDR1 SGHRS, CDR2 YFSETQ.

The rearrangement uses TRBV6-2 or TRBV6-3 and TRBJ1-1; tentatively, D is TRBD1 (5 bases). Trimming took off 4 bases at V and 8 bases at J, with 17 bases between the two ends. CDR3 length: 14 residues. From germline, CDR1 is MNHEY and CDR2 SVGEGT. CDR3 coding DNA: TGTGCCAGCAGTTTACTCCCAGGGAACAGCGAAGCTTTCTTT. This encodes CASSLLPGNSEAFF.

On this clonotype: The conserved closing phenylalanine or tryptophan is absent in this CDR3, likely reflecting a read error. The chain employs TRBV11-2 and TRBJ2-1; 10 positions agree with TRBD1. CDR3 length equals 17 residues. Per the germline V gene, CDR1 is SGHAT and CDR2 is FQNNGV. V was clipped by 5 bases and J by 9 bases; unmatched bases: 16. The CDR3 sequence is CASSTPTGGRWSGEQFS. The DNA of the CDR3 is TGTGCCAGCAGCACCCCGACAGGGGGCCGGTGGAGCGGTGAGCAGTTCTCC.

The genes are TRBV4-2 and TRBJ1-5; a weak D match, TRBD1 (6 bases). Per the germline V gene, CDR1 is LGHNA and CDR2 is YNFKEQ. V lost 0 bases and J lost 3, with 9 bases in between. The CDR3 contains 15 residues. The CDR3 DNA follows: TGTGCCAGCAGCCAAGATGGGACAATCAATCAGCCCCAGCATTTT. Translated: CASSQDGTINQPQHF.

The V gene is TRBV20-1, the J gene TRBJ1-3; no definite D call. Trimming shortened V by 3 bases and J by 0 bases, and 6 bases separated the two germline ends. The CDR3 has 13 residues. Germline V gene data show CDR1 as DFQATT and CDR2 as SNEGSKA (reference sequence). The CDR3 region is CSASPDSGNTIYF. For the CDR3, the DNA is TGCAGTGCTAGCCCGGACTCTGGAAACACCATATATTTT.

The chain couples TRBV2 to TRBJ1-5; 7 nucleotides agree with TRBD1. This CDR3 has 14 amino acids. Germline V gene sequence: CDR1 SNHLY, CDR2 FYNNEI. With V trimmed by 9 bases and J by 0 bases, 5 bases remained unmatched. CDR3 loop: CARGGRDSNQPQHF. The CDR3, as DNA: TGTGCCAGAGGGGGCAGGGATAGCAATCAGCCCCAGCATTTT.

A few counts support this clonotype. The V call is TRBV11-2, the J call TRBJ2-7; D assignment may be TRBD1 or TRBD2 (5 bases each). Germline-derived CDR1 and CDR2 are SGHAT and FQNNGV. CDR3 length: 12 amino acids. Trimming removed 3 bases at V and 3 bases at J, with 6 bases between. CDR3 region: CASSLRGYEQYF. DNA of the CDR3: TGTGCCAGCAGCTTGAGGGGCTACGAGCAGTACTTC.

This clonotype appeared many times. A junction boundary mismatches the germline segment, possibly from a read error. V gene TRBV7-7 combines with J gene TRBJ2-3, with D hard to call. Germline V gene lookup returns CDR1 SSHAT and CDR2 FNYEAQ (reference sequence). This CDR3 is 12 amino acids long. CDR3 sequence reads: CASSPNGDTQYF. CDR3 nucleotide sequence: TGTGCTAGCAGCCCCAACGGCGATACGCAGTATTTT.

In its sample, this clonotype was seen a few times. For the CDR3, the DNA is TGTGCCAGCAGCGTACGGGTTGAGCAGTTCTTC. This gives the protein CASSVRVEQFF. V usage is TRBV9 and J usage is TRBJ2-1; D is uncertain. V lost 1 base to trimming and J lost 9 bases, with 5 bases between them. CDR1 and CDR2 from the germline V gene are SGDLS and YYNGEE. CDR3 size: 11 residues. The full variable domain, rest sourced from reference TRBV9 and TRBJ2-1, is DSGVTQTPKHLITATGQRVTLRCSPRSGDLSVYWYQQSLDQGLQFLIQYYNGEERAKGNILERFSAQQFPDLHSELNLSSLELGDSALYFCASSVRVEQFFGPGTRLTVL.

The chain links TRBV5-6 to TRBJ2-5; no reliable D call. Trimming shortened V by 4 bases and J by 6 bases, and 10 bases separated the two germline ends. There are 12 residues in the CDR3. Per germline, CDR1 SGHDT and CDR2 YYEEEE. The CDR3 loop is CASSLSSQTQYF. In nucleotides, the CDR3 is TGTGCCAGCAGCCTGAGCAGCCAGACCCAGTACTTC.

V is TRBV19 and J is TRBJ1-2; D might be TRBD1 (6 bases). Per the germline V gene, CDR1 is LNHDA and CDR2 is SQIVND (reference sequence). The ends were cut back, 5 bases at V and 7 bases at J, with 23 bases in the middle. The CDR3 spans 16 residues. In DNA form, the CDR3 reads TGTGCCAGTAGTGCCGGTTACAGGGCTGTTGGAACTGGCTACACCTTC. It yields the protein CASSAGYRAVGTGYTF.

This chain joins TRBV25-1 and TRBJ2-2; unclear D gene. Trimming took 2 bases from V and 0 from J, leaving 4 bases between them. There are 14 residues in the CDR3. Per the germline V gene, CDR1 is MGHDK and CDR2 is SYGVNS. The CDR3 nucleotides read TGTGCCAGCAGTGAAGTAGCGAACACCGGGGAGCTGTTTTTT. Translating gives CASSEVANTGELFF.

This clonotype was seen more than once but under ten times. The V gene is TRBV6-6, the J gene TRBJ1-4, with TRBD1 identical over 8 bases. With V trimmed by 5 bases and J by 3 bases, 5 bases remained unmatched. This CDR3 spans 15 amino acids. Germline loops: CDR1 MNHNY, CDR2 SVGAGI (reference sequence). The DNA of the CDR3 is TGTGCCAGCAGTCACGGACAGGGAGCTAATGAAAAACTGTTTTTT. Translating gives CASSHGQGANEKLFF.

The chain carries TRBV29-1 and TRBJ2-1; 8 bases agree with TRBD1. V gave up 4 bases and J gave up 9 bases; unmatched junction bases: 5. The CDR3 length is 12 residues. Germline V lookup: CDR1 SQVTM, CDR2 ANQGSEA. The CDR3 sequence is CSVGTGSGEQFF. The CDR3, as DNA: TGCAGCGTTGGGACAGGGTCGGGTGAGCAGTTCTTC.

This clonotype was seen more than once but under ten times. This chain links TRBV10-3 with TRBJ2-7, with 9 nucleotides matching TRBD2. Germline V gives CDR1 ENHRY, CDR2 SYGVKD. The V segment lost 10 bases and the J segment 7 bases; nucleotides outside the gene matches: 14. This CDR3 has 14 amino acids. CDR3: CATSSAGGPREQYF. The CDR3 region has the DNA TGTGCCACCTCCTCCGCGGGAGGGCCCAGGGAGCAGTACTTC.

This clonotype occurred a few times. This sequence joins TRBV4-1 and TRBJ1-2, with TRBD1 matching 9 bases. Germline CDR1 is MGHRA and CDR2 is YSYEKL. The junction had 19 bases not matched to a gene; V was cut back by 4 bases and J by 4 bases. This CDR3 has 19 amino acids. The CDR3 nucleotides are TGCGCCAGCAGCCTTAACCAAAACCGTCCCGGGACAGGGTTCTATGGCTACACCTTC. Protein: CASSLNQNRPGTGFYGYTF.

This clonotype has a handful of counts. The rearrangement uses TRBV7-6 and TRBJ1-2; a weak D match, TRBD1 (5 bases). CDR1 SGHVS and CDR2 FNYEAQ come from the germline V gene. The CDR3 is made up of 15 amino acids. Trimming shortened V by 5 bases and J by 7 bases, and 20 bases separated the two germline ends. CDR3 sequence (DNA): TGTGCCAGCAGCCTACACGGACAACAACCGGGTGGCTACACCTTC. This gives the protein CASSLHGQQPGGYTF.

This clonotype was detected once. The chain combines TRBV30 with TRBJ1-1; D call uncertain. This CDR3 has 14 residues. Germline V gene sequence: CDR1 GTSNPN, CDR2 SVGIG (reference sequence). Trimming left V 8 bases short and J 0 bases short, with 16 bases between. Written as DNA, the CDR3 is TGTGCCAATCAACCACGGAGCATGAACACTGAAGCTTTCTTT. It codes for CANQPRSMNTEAFF.

The chain combines TRBV11-2 with TRBJ2-1; 9 nucleotides match TRBD1. Germline-derived CDR1 and CDR2 are SGHAT and FQNNGV. The CDR3 consists of 15 residues. After removal of 3 bases from V and 5 bases from J, the junction contained 5 bases not matched to a gene. In DNA form, the CDR3 reads TGTGCCAGCAGCTTCACGGGACAGGGACACAATGAGCAGTTCTTC. Its translation is CASSFTGQGHNEQFF.

The genes are TRBV4-3 and TRBJ2-1; 10 nucleotides match TRBD2. Unmatched junction bases numbered 6, after V lost 2 bases and J lost 5 bases. Germline V gene sequence: CDR1 LGHNA, CDR2 YSLEER. The CDR3 covers 16 residues. Here the CDR3 reads CASSQRGGLANNEQFF. For the CDR3, the DNA is TGCGCCAGCAGCCAAAGGGGGGGACTAGCGAACAATGAGCAGTTCTTC.